The 32 T cell receptor beta chains given below trace back to one sample, sequenced in a study of cytomegalovirus exposure and HLA in healthy donors. Use of 60 Vbeta and 13 Jbeta primers characterized the PCR. The protocol was immunoSEQ multiplex PCR, while the TCRdb copy is restricted to in-frame clones and leaves out a portion. Of 120,000 or so clones listed, over 70% are singletons. The specimen was PBMCs. The source of these receptors is a man between 18 and 35 years old in good health and CMV-seropositive.

This chain joins TRBV6-6 and TRBJ1-5, with 8 positions matching TRBD1. Germline V gene sequence: CDR1 MNHNY, CDR2 SVGAGI (reference sequence). The CDR3 extends over 15 amino acids. The V gene end was trimmed by 6 bases and the J gene end by 4 bases; junction bases not matched to a gene: 8. In DNA form, the CDR3 reads TGTGCCAGCAGCGATAGACAGGGGTTAAATCAGCCCCAGCATTTT. The encoded protein is CASSDRQGLNQPQHF.

This chain connects TRBV5-1 to TRBJ2-7; TRBD1 agrees at 11 bases. J was trimmed by 6 bases and V by 3 bases; bases with no gene match: 8. This CDR3 has 15 amino acids. Germline-derived CDR1 and CDR2 are SGHRS and YFSETQ. CDR3 nucleotides: TGCGCCAGCAGCTATAGCCGGGACAGGGGGGGCGAGCAGTACTTC. Its translation is CASSYSRDRGGEQYF. Based on the CDR3 plus reference TRBV5-1 and TRBJ2-7, the full variable domain is KAGVTQTPRYLIKTRGQQVTLSCSPISGHRSVSWYQQTPGQGLQFLFEYFSETQRNKGNFPGRFSGRQFSNSRSEMNVSTLELGDSALYLCASSYSRDRGGEQYFGPGTRLTVT.

The V gene is TRBV5-8, the J gene TRBJ2-7; 7 nucleotides align to TRBD1. This CDR3 comprises 14 residues. V shed 4 bases, J shed 3 bases, and the junction held 7 bases outside the gene matches. Looked up from germline, CDR1 is SGHTS and CDR2 is YDEGEE. CDR3 in DNA: TGTGCCAGCAGCGTTCTACAGGGGATCTACGAGCAGTACTTC. It encodes CASSVLQGIYEQYF. The variable domain in full, completed from reference TRBV5-8 and TRBJ2-7, reads EAGVTQSPTHLIKTRGQQATLRCSPISGHTSVYWYQQALGLGLQFLLWYDEGEERNRGNFPPRFSGRQFPNYSSELNVNALELEDSALYLCASSVLQGIYEQYFGPGTRLTVT.

This clone was recorded a few times. This chain joins TRBV5-8 and TRBJ2-7; 8 bases agree with TRBD1. This CDR3 contains 16 residues. CDR1 is SGHTS and CDR2 is YDEGEE in the germline V gene. V gave up 2 bases and J gave up 3 bases; unmatched junction bases: 10. The CDR3 DNA sequence: TGTGCCAGCAGCTTAAAGGGACAGGAGTACCTCTACGAGCAGTACTTC. This gives the protein CASSLKGQEYLYEQYF.

The CDR3 sequence is CASSQRQSLDNSPLHF. The CDR3 DNA sequence: TGCGCCAGCAGCCAACGACAGTCCTTGGACAATTCACCCCTCCACTTT. The chain combines TRBV4-3 with TRBJ1-6, with D possibly TRBD1 on 5 matching bases. Trimming took 2 bases from V and 7 from J, leaving 15 bases between them. The germline V gene has CDR1 LGHNA and CDR2 YSLEER. This CDR3 has 16 residues.

This chain's CDR3 is CASSQGPLAGRLNYGYTF. CDR3 DNA: TGCGCCAGCAGCCAAGGTCCCCTTGCGGGACGCTTAAACTATGGCTACACCTTC. The V gene is TRBV4-1, the J gene TRBJ1-2; possible D gene TRBD1, 5 bases. The CDR3 sequence is 18 residues long. From germline, CDR1 is MGHRA and CDR2 YSYEKL. V lost 1 base and J lost 2, with 20 bases in between.

The chain carries TRBV6-1 and TRBJ2-1; TRBD2 might be the D (7 bases). The CDR3 has 14 residues. Germline CDR1 is MNHNS and CDR2 is SASEGT. Trimming cost V 0 bases and J 11 bases, with 14 bases left between them. The CDR3 DNA is TGTGCCAGCAGTGAAGCGGGGGGGCAGGTGAAGCAGTTCTTC. This sequence encodes CASSEAGGQVKQFF.

The CDR3 spells CASSIHRQGEAFF. CDR3 sequence (DNA): TGTGCCAGTAGTATTCACCGACAGGGTGAAGCTTTCTTT. This chain links TRBV19 with TRBJ1-1, with 7 nucleotides matching TRBD1. Germline V gene lookup returns CDR1 LNHDA and CDR2 SQIVND (reference sequence). The CDR3 length is 13 residues. J gave up 7 bases and V 3 bases, and 5 bases lay outside the gene matches.

This sequence joins TRBV5-1 and TRBJ2-7, with TRBD2 matching 10 bases. With 2 bases clipped from V and 3 bases from J, the junction kept 11 bases outside the gene matches. This CDR3 comprises 17 residues. Germline CDR1 is SGHRS and CDR2 is YFSETQ. The CDR3 sequence is CASSLDEKREGIYEQYF. In nucleotides, the CDR3 is TGCGCCAGCAGCTTAGATGAAAAGCGGGAGGGAATCTACGAGCAGTACTTC.

The chain couples TRBV5-1 to TRBJ2-2, with TRBD2 identical over 7 bases. The J segment lost 4 bases and the V segment lost 1 base, leaving 4 bases of the junction unmatched. The CDR3 is made up of 15 amino acids. Looked up from germline, CDR1 is SGHRS and CDR2 is YFSETQ. The CDR3 here is CASSLSASGTGELFF. The CDR3 region has the DNA TGCGCCAGCAGCTTGTCGGCTAGCGGCACCGGGGAGCTGTTTTTT.

This chain uses TRBV9 with TRBJ1-1; a weak D match, TRBD1 (5 bases). V gave up 2 bases and J gave up 5 bases, with 10 bases separating them. Germline values: CDR1 SGDLS, CDR2 YYNGEE. The CDR3 loop spans 13 amino acids. The CDR3 loop is CASSVDMDTEAFF. The CDR3 DNA reads as TGTGCCAGCAGCGTGGACATGGATACTGAAGCTTTCTTT.

Only a few counts were recorded for this clone. This rearrangement joins TRBV18 to TRBJ2-3; 7 nucleotides agree with TRBD1. With V trimmed by 3 bases and J by 0 bases, 6 bases remained unmatched. Germline V gives CDR1 KGHSH, CDR2 LQKENI. The length of the CDR3 is 16 residues. DNA of the CDR3: TGTGCCAGCTCACCCAGGGGGACAACCAGCACAGATACGCAGTATTTT. Its protein is CASSPRGTTSTDTQYF.

The chain combines TRBV6-5 with TRBJ1-2; D is possibly TRBD1 (6 bases). Trimming cost V 5 bases and J 3 bases, with 7 bases left between them. The germline gives CDR1 MNHEY, CDR2 SVGAGI. The CDR3 runs 12 residues. The CDR3 protein is CASSAGDYGYTF. For the CDR3, the DNA is TGTGCCAGCAGTGCAGGGGACTATGGCTACACCTTC.

This clone was seen just once. This chain joins TRBV6-6 and TRBJ1-5; no definite D call. There are 16 residues in the CDR3. Trimming cost V 5 bases and J 1 base, with 15 bases left between them. Germline CDR1 is MNHNY and CDR2 is SVGAGI (reference sequence). The CDR3 DNA sequence: TGTGCCAGCAGTCACCTAGGTCTCGGGAGCAATCAGCCCCAGCATTTT. This translates into CASSHLGLGSNQPQHF.

The chain carries TRBV4-3 and TRBJ2-2, with TRBD2 identical over 12 bases. V dropped 4 bases and J dropped 7; count of bases not matched to a gene: 4. The length of the CDR3 is 15 residues. The V gene's germline CDR1 is LGHNA and CDR2 YSLEER. The CDR3 here is CASSPGTSGRGELFF. In DNA, the CDR3 is TGCGCCAGCAGCCCCGGGACTAGCGGGCGCGGGGAGCTGTTTTTT.

The rearrangement uses TRBV6-6 and TRBJ2-7; 9 nucleotides match TRBD1. The CDR3 spans 15 residues. CDR1 and CDR2 from the germline V gene are MNHNY and SVGAGI (reference sequence). J was trimmed by 4 bases and V by 2 bases; bases with no gene match: 6. The CDR3 is CASSYGTGSGYEQYF. CDR3 in DNA: TGTGCCAGCAGTTACGGGACAGGGTCCGGGTACGAGCAGTACTTC.

The chain couples TRBV30 to TRBJ1-3, with D perhaps matching TRBD1 (6 bases). With 2 bases removed from V and 1 base from J, the gap between germline ends came to 15 bases. Germline V gene sequence: CDR1 GTSNPN, CDR2 SVGIG (reference sequence). The length of the CDR3 is 16 residues. CDR3 coding DNA: TGTGCCTGGAGTAACGCGGACAGTCGATCTGGAAACACCATATATTTT. Protein: CAWSNADSRSGNTIYF.

The gene calls are TRBV4-2 and TRBJ2-7, with D hard to call. Germline CDR1 LGHNA, CDR2 YNFKEQ. The CDR3 loop spans 16 amino acids. V lost 0 bases and J 2 bases, leaving 14 bases between the germline ends. CDR3 sequence: CASSQEIGSLTYEQYF. The CDR3 bases are TGTGCCAGCAGCCAAGAGATCGGTAGTCTCACCTACGAGCAGTACTTC.

The rearrangement links TRBV18 to TRBJ1-1, with unresolved D. Germline V gene data show CDR1 as KGHSH and CDR2 as LQKENI. V gave up 3 bases and J gave up 4 bases, with 9 bases separating them. The length of the CDR3 is 13 residues. CDR3 in DNA: TGTGCCAGCTCACCGTACATCCTCACTGAAGCTTTCTTT. It is translated as CASSPYILTEAFF.

The chain employs TRBV11-2 and TRBJ1-2; maybe TRBD1 (5 bases). Germline assignment: CDR1 SGHAT and CDR2 FQNNGV. The CDR3 contains 13 residues. V lost 5 bases to trimming and J lost 3 bases, with 10 bases between them. In nucleotides, the CDR3 is TGTGCCAGCAGCCCACAGGTTGACTATGGCTACACCTTC. Amino acids: CASSPQVDYGYTF.

The chain recombines TRBV2 with TRBJ2-3; TRBD1 is a possible D gene (5 bases). Germline assignment: CDR1 SNHLY and CDR2 FYNNEI. V lost 8 bases and J lost 2, with 20 bases in between. This CDR3 is 16 amino acids long. CDR3 protein: CASSPRTPHLTDTQYF. In DNA form, the CDR3 reads TGTGCCAGCTCCCCCAGGACACCTCACCTCACAGATACGCAGTATTTT. The full variable domain, completed using reference TRBV2 and TRBJ2-3, is EPEVTQTPSHQVTQMGQEVILRCVPISNHLYFYWYRQILGQKVEFLVSFYNNEISEKSEIFDDQFSVERPDGSNFTLKIRSTKLEDSAMYFCASSPRTPHLTDTQYFGPGTRLTVL.

V usage is TRBV4-3 and J usage is TRBJ2-1; the match to TRBD1 covers 9 bases. The CDR3 extends over 18 amino acids. J gave up 5 bases and V 4 bases, and 15 bases lay outside the gene matches. Germline V gives CDR1 LGHNA, CDR2 YSLEER. CDR3 nucleotide sequence: TGCGCCAGCAGCCCCTACCCGGGACAGGGATTTAGGGACAATGAGCAGTTCTTC. Protein sequence: CASSPYPGQGFRDNEQFF.

This chain uses TRBV9 with TRBJ2-2; TRBD1 is a possible D gene (5 bases). Germline CDR1 reads SGDLS; CDR2 reads YYNGEE. The V end lost 0 bases, the J end lost 4 bases, and 10 bases lay between the germline ends. This CDR3 is 15 amino acids long. The CDR3 loop is CASSVAGPATGELFF. CDR3 in DNA: TGTGCCAGCAGCGTAGCAGGGCCGGCCACCGGGGAGCTGTTTTTT.

The J gene is TRBJ2-3, the V gene TRBV5-4; D is undetermined. Trimming removed 0 bases at V and 4 bases at J, with 9 bases between. The CDR3 spans 14 residues. Germline V gene data show CDR1 as SGHNT and CDR2 as YYREEE (reference sequence). This CDR3 reads CASSLGFSPDTQYF. CDR3 coding DNA: TGTGCCAGCAGCTTGGGGTTTAGTCCAGATACGCAGTATTTT.

Only one count was recorded for this clone. The rearrangement uses TRBV5-1 and TRBJ1-2, with D possibly matching TRBD1 (6 bases). The CDR3 spans 16 residues. CDR1 is SGHRS and CDR2 is YFSETQ in the germline V gene. Trimming took 0 bases from V and 4 from J, leaving 16 bases between them. CDR3 DNA sequence: TGCGCCAGCAGCTTGGACAGGGTCGGATTAGGCTATGGCTACACCTTC. Protein product: CASSLDRVGLGYGYTF.

The V call is TRBV29-1, the J call TRBJ1-2; D is perhaps TRBD1 (5 bases). The CDR3 is made up of 12 amino acids. V dropped 1 base and J dropped 3 bases, with 6 bases sitting between them. Germline CDR1 SQVTM, CDR2 ANQGSEA. The CDR3 is CSVEGRDYGYTF. The DNA of the CDR3 is TGCAGCGTTGAAGGCAGGGACTATGGCTACACCTTC.

This rearrangement joins TRBV2 to TRBJ1-1; D is unresolved. The CDR3 loop spans 12 amino acids. The ends were cut back, 5 bases at V and 8 bases at J, with 12 bases in the middle. The germline CDR1 and CDR2 sequences are SNHLY and FYNNEI. CDR3 residues: CASSYSREEAFF. The CDR3 region has the DNA TGTGCCAGCAGTTACAGTAGGGAGGAAGCTTTCTTT.

The chain combines TRBV12-5 with TRBJ2-1, with 10 nucleotides matching TRBD2. The V gene end was trimmed by 6 bases and the J gene end by 8 bases; junction bases not matched to a gene: 10. Germline lookup yields CDR1 LGHNT and CDR2 FRNRAP. The CDR3 loop spans 15 amino acids. Here the CDR3 DNA reads TGTGCTAGTGGACCTCCTAGCGGGAGTTATTATGAGCAGTTCTTC. As protein: CASGPPSGSYYEQFF. Full variable domain (missing parts from reference TRBV12-5 and TRBJ2-1): DARVTQTPRHKVTEMGQEVTMRCQPILGHNTVFWYRQTMMQGLELLAYFRNRAPLDDSGMPKDRFSAEMPDATLATLKIQPSEPRDSAVYFCASGPPSGSYYEQFFGPGTRLTVL.

V is TRBV5-1 and J is TRBJ1-6; maybe TRBD1 (6 bases). Germline V gene data show CDR1 as SGHRS and CDR2 as YFSETQ. The CDR3 covers 15 residues. V was pared by 3 bases and J by 9 bases, with 16 bases between. The CDR3 loop is CASSYGGPSTSPLHF. The CDR3 bases are TGCGCCAGCAGCTACGGGGGGCCTAGTACTTCACCCCTCCACTTT.

This clone occurred a few times. This rearrangement joins TRBV7-2 to TRBJ2-5, with TRBD2 as a possible D gene (6 bases). Looked up from germline, CDR1 is SGHTA and CDR2 is FQGNSA. The CDR3 spans 15 residues. Trimming took off 4 bases at V and 5 bases at J, with 17 bases between the two ends. CDR3 amino acids: CASSSRLVDRETQYF. The CDR3 DNA reads TGTGCCAGCAGCTCGCGACTAGTAGATCGGGAGACCCAGTACTTC.

V and J are TRBV27 and TRBJ2-7; D is ambiguous. V dropped 6 bases and J dropped 0 bases, with 9 bases sitting between them. This CDR3 comprises 13 residues. Germline CDR1 is MNHEY and CDR2 is SMNVEV (reference sequence). This CDR3 is CASSPFGSYEQYF. The DNA for the CDR3 is TGTGCCAGCAGCCCTTTCGGCTCCTACGAGCAGTACTTC.

This chain connects TRBV5-5 to TRBJ1-4, with D uncertain. CDR1 SGHKS and CDR2 YYEKEE come from the germline V gene (reference sequence). The germline V and J ends were trimmed by 4 bases and 4 bases, with 11 bases remaining between them. This CDR3 has 14 residues. CDR3 sequence (DNA): TGTGCCAGCAGCCCCTACGTCCGTAATGAAAAACTGTTTTTT. Translation: CASSPYVRNEKLFF. Supplemented by reference TRBV5-5 and TRBJ1-4, the full variable domain reads DAGVTQSPTHLIKTRGQQVTLRCSPISGHKSVSWYQQVLGQGPQFIFQYYEKEERGRGNFPDRFSARQFPNYSSELNVNALLLGDSALYLCASSPYVRNEKLFFGSGTQLSVL.